This passage covers 5 T cell receptor beta chains from one sample sequenced in a study of T cell responses to AZD1222 COVID-19 vaccine. Measured with immunoSEQ multiplex PCR; TCRdb has only the in-frame clones, and not every one. This sample yields roughly 180,000 clones, of which 87% are seen a single time; 2.6% belongs to the top ten. The material was peripheral blood, obtained on day 0 of AZD1222 vaccination. All receptors derive from an adult in good health.

This rearrangement joins TRBV19 to TRBJ2-3, with 9 bases fitting TRBD2. Per germline, CDR1 LNHDA and CDR2 SQIVND (reference sequence). This CDR3 has 17 amino acids. Trimming took 4 bases from V and 2 from J; bases not matched to a gene: 10. The CDR3 DNA reads TGTGCCAGTAGTAAGGGGACTAGCCCCTTTGTCACAGATACGCAGTATTTT. It codes for CASSKGTSPFVTDTQYF. Combining the CDR3 with reference TRBV19 and TRBJ2-3 gives the whole variable domain DGGITQSPKYLFRKEGQNVTLSCEQNLNHDAMYWYRQDPGQGLRLIYYSQIVNDFQKGDIAEGYSVSREKKESFPLTVTSAQKNPTAFYLCASSKGTSPFVTDTQYFGPGTRLTVL.

This sequence joins TRBV6-5 and TRBJ2-7; 7 nucleotides align to TRBD1. Germline lookup yields CDR1 MNHEY and CDR2 SVGAGI. The CDR3 spans 14 residues. The V and J ends lost 7 bases and 3 bases, in that order; junction bases with no gene match: 9. The CDR3 coding sequence is TGTGCCAGCACCCAGGGACAGCGTAACTACGAGCAGTACTTC. Translation: CASTQGQRNYEQYF.

J is TRBJ2-7 and V is TRBV19; a weak D match, TRBD1 (5 bases). Germline V gives CDR1 LNHDA, CDR2 SQIVND (reference sequence). There are 13 residues in the CDR3. V lost 5 bases and J 3 bases, leaving 11 bases between the germline ends. CDR3: CASSPQQGYEQYF. In DNA, the CDR3 is TGTGCCAGTAGTCCCCAGCAGGGCTACGAGCAGTACTTC.

This clone has only one observation. V usage is TRBV5-4 and J usage is TRBJ1-2; D possibly corresponds to TRBD1 (5 bases). Germline CDR1 SGHNT, CDR2 YYREEE (reference sequence). V gave up 4 bases and J gave up 2 bases, with 12 bases separating them. This CDR3 has 14 residues. The CDR3 region has the DNA TGTGCCAGCAGCGAGGGGACTCTCAACTATGGCTACACCTTC. Protein product: CASSEGTLNYGYTF.

The chain uses TRBV6-5 and TRBJ1-1; D is ambiguous. V lost 6 bases and J lost 0, with 11 bases in between. Germline V gene lookup returns CDR1 MNHEY and CDR2 SVGAGI. The CDR3 totals 14 residues. Here the CDR3 reads CASSEDQVNTEAFF. CDR3 sequence (DNA): TGTGCCAGCAGCGAGGACCAGGTGAACACTGAAGCTTTCTTT.